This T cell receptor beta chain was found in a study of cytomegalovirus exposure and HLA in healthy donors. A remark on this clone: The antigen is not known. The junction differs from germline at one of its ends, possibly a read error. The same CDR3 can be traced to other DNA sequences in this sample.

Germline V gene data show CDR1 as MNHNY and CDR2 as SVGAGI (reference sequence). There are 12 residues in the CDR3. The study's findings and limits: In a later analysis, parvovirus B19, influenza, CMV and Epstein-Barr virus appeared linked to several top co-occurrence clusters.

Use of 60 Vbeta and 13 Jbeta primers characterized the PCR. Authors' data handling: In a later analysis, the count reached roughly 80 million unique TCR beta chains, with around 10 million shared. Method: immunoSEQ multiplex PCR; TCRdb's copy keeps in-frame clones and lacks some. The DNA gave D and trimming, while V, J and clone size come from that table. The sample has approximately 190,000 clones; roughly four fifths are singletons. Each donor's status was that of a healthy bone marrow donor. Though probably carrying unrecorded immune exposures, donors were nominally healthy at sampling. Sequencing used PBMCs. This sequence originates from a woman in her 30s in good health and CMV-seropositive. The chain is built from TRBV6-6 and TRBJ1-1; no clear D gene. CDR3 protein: CASSYQTSEAFF. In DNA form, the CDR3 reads TGTGCCAGCAGTTACCAGACAAGTGAAGCCTTCTTT.